Sequencing of this TCR beta chain was carried out in a study of cytomegalovirus exposure and HLA in healthy donors. Overall study results and limits: A list of 150 or so TCR beta chains associated with cytomegalovirus was given.

Only in-frame clones appear in the TCRdb table, and some are missing; sequencing was by immunoSEQ multiplex PCR. This sample has 100,000 to 150,000 clones; 89% occur once, and the top ten carry about 1.2%. As for this clone: Its antigen is currently unknown.

The V and J ends lost 5 bases and 2 bases, in that order; junction bases with no gene match: 9. CDR3 length: 17 residues. Germline V gene sequence: CDR1 SEHNR, CDR2 FQNEAQ (reference sequence). The receptor comes from a woman aged 18-29 years in good health and CMV-seronegative. The chain links TRBV7-9 to TRBJ1-3, with 10 bases fitting TRBD1. Source material: PBMCs. CDR3 protein: CASSPGGQGMTGNTIYF. Written as DNA, the CDR3 is TGTGCCAGCAGCCCCGGGGGACAGGGGATGACTGGAAACACCATATATTTT.